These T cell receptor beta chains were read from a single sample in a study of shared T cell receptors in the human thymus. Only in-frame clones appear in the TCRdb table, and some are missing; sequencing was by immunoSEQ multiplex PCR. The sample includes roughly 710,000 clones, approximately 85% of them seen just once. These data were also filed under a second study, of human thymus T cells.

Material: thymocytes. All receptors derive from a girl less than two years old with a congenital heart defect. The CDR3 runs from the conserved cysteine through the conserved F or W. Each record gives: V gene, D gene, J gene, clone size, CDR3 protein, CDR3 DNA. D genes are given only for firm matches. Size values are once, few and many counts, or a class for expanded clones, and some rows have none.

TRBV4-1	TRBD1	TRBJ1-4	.	CASSQARQGDGEKLFF	TGCGCCAGCAGCCAAGCTAGGCAGGGGGACGGCGAAAAACTGTTTTTT
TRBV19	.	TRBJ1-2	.	CASSMISVRYGYTF	TGTGCCAGTAGTATGATTTCCGTGCGCTATGGCTACACCTTC
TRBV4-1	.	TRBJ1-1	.	CASSPQEAPEAFF	TGCGCCAGCAGCCCCCAGGAGGCCCCGGAAGCTTTCTTT
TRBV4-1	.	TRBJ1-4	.	CASSQERQLPNEKLFF	TGCGCCAGCAGCCAAGAACGACAGCTGCCTAATGAAAAACTGTTTTTT
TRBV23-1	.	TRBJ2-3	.	CASSPFTDTQYF	TGCGCCAGCAGTCCCTTTACAGATACGCAGTATTTT
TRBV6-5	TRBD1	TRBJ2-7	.	CASSPGTGRYEQYF	TGTGCCAGCAGTCCCGGGACAGGACGCTACGAGCAGTACTTC
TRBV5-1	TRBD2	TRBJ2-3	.	CASSFSGTADTQYF	TGCGCCAGCAGCTTTAGCGGGACCGCAGATACGCAGTATTTT
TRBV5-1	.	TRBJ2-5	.	CASSLFMWRDTSGETQYF	TGCGCCAGCAGCTTGTTTATGTGGCGAGACACCTCGGGGGAGACCCAGTACTTC
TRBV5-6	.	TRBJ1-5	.	CASSLSREQPQHF	TGTGCCAGCAGCTTGAGCAGGGAACAGCCCCAGCATTTT
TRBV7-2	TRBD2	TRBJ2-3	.	CASSSLLAGGGTDTQYF	TGTGCCAGCAGCTCCCTTCTAGCGGGGGGGGGAACAGATACGCAGTATTTT
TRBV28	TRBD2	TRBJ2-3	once	CASSSLRGGTTDTQYF	TGTGCCAGCAGTTCTCTTCGCGGGGGGACCACAGATACGCAGTATTTT
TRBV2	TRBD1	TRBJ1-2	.	CASSESRDRYYGYTF	TGTGCCAGCAGTGAAAGTCGGGACAGGTACTATGGCTACACCTTC
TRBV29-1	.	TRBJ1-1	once	CSGRGRRNTEAFF	TGCAGCGGGAGGGGCCGGCGGAACACTGAAGCTTTCTTT
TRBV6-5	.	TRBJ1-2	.	CASSPLGAQGYTF	TGTGCCAGCAGCCCCCTGGGGGCCCAGGGCTACACCTTC
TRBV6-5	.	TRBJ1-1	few	CASSYSKAVKNTEAFF	TGTGCCAGCAGTTACTCGAAGGCGGTTAAGAACACTGAAGCTTTCTTT
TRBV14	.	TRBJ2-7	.	CASSRNDASLPSYEQYF	TGTGCCAGCAGCCGAAACGACGCGAGCCTACCTAGCTACGAGCAGTACTTC
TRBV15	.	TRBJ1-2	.	CATSRDRRGYGYTF	TGTGCCACCAGCAGAGATCGGCGAGGGTATGGCTACACCTTC
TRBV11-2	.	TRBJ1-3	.	CASSFRGRAPGNTIYF	TGTGCCAGCAGCTTTAGAGGCAGGGCACCTGGAAACACCATATATTTT
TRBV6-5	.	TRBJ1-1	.	CASSRLRGMSTEAFF	TGTGCCAGCAGTCGACTCCGGGGGATGAGCACTGAAGCTTTCTTT
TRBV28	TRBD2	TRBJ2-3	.	CASSHPSGDGDTQYF	TGTGCCAGCAGCCATCCTAGCGGGGACGGGGATACGCAGTATTTT
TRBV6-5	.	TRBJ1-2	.	CASSYSRAPGVYGYTF	TGTGCCAGCAGTTACTCGAGGGCCCCGGGGGTCTATGGCTACACCTTC
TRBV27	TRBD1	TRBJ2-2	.	CASSFTTGTGTGELFF	TGTGCCAGCAGTTTTACTACCGGGACAGGGACCGGGGAGCTGTTTTTT
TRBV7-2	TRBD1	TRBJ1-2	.	CASSCFQGAPGYTF	TGTGCCAGCAGCTGCTTCCAGGGGGCCCCTGGCTACACCTTC
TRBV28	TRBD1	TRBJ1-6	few	CASSLREPTGGYNSPLHF	TGTGCCAGCAGTTTACGGGAACCGACAGGGGGGTATAATTCACCCCTCCACTTT
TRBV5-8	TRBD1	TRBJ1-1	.	CASSPMTGTGGFEAFF	TGTGCCAGCAGCCCTATGACCGGGACAGGGGGATTTGAAGCTTTCTTT
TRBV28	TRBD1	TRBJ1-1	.	CASNKGQGKTEAFF	TGTGCCAGCAACAAAGGACAGGGAAAAACTGAAGCTTTCTTT
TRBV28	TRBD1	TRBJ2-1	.	CASSLSNRGTRNEQFF	TGTGCCAGCAGTTTATCGAACAGGGGAACGAGAAATGAGCAGTTCTTC